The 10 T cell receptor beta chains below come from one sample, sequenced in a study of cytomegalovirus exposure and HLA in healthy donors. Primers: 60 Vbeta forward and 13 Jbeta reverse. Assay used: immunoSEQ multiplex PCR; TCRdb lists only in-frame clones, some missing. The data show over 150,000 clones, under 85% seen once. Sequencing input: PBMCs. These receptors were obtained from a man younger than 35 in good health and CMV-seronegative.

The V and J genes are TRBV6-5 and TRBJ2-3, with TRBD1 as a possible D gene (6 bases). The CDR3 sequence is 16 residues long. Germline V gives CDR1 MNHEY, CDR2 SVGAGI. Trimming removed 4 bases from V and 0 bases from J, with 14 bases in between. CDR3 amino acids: CASSLLQGFSTDTQYF. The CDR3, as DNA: TGTGCCAGCAGTTTGCTACAGGGTTTCAGCACAGATACGCAGTATTTT.

The CDR3 loop is CASSLLGVANEKLFF. The CDR3 DNA sequence: TGCGCCAGCAGCCTCCTGGGCGTGGCTAATGAAAAACTGTTTTTT. J is TRBJ1-4 and V is TRBV4-1; D not certain. The CDR3 is 15 residues long. Between the trimmed V and J ends, which lost 4 bases and 3 bases, there was a span of 12 bases. Germline V CDR1 and CDR2: MGHRA, YSYEKL.

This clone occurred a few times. CDR3 nucleotides: TGTGCCAGCAGCTTTTATTGGTCAGGGGGGAAGCCCCAGCATTTT. Protein product: CASSFYWSGGKPQHF. The rearrangement links TRBV5-6 to TRBJ1-5, with 7 nucleotides matching TRBD1. This CDR3 has 15 residues. With V trimmed by 2 bases and J by 8 bases, 10 bases remained unmatched. Germline CDR1 SGHDT, CDR2 YYEEEE.

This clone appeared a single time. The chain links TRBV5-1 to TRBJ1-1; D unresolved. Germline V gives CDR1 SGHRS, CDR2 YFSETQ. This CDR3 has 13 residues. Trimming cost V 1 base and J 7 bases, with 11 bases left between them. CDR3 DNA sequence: TGCGCCAGCAGCTTGCGCGATCTTGATGAAGCTTTCTTT. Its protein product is CASSLRDLDEAFF.

CDR3 sequence reads: CASSFRDRPQVSMNTEAFF. In DNA form, the CDR3 reads TGTGCCAGCAGCTTCCGGGACAGGCCACAAGTATCTATGAACACTGAAGCTTTCTTT. This chain links TRBV7-9 with TRBJ1-1; 8 bases map to TRBD1. Germline V gives CDR1 SEHNR, CDR2 FQNEAQ (reference sequence). The junction had 15 bases not matched to a gene; V was cut back by 3 bases and J by 0 bases. There are 19 residues in the CDR3.

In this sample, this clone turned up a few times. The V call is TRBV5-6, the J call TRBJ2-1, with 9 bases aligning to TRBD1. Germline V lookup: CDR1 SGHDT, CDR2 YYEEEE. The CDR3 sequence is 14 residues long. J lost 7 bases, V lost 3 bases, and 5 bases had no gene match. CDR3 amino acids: CASSSDRGENEQFF. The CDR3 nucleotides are TGTGCCAGCAGCTCGGACAGGGGAGAGAATGAGCAGTTCTTC.

CDR3 region: CASSDGGTDTQYF. DNA of the CDR3: TGTGCCAGCAGTGACGGGGGCACAGATACGCAGTATTTT. This rearrangement joins TRBV25-1 to TRBJ2-3, with D maybe TRBD2 (5 bases). Germline V gene data show CDR1 as MGHDK and CDR2 as SYGVNS. Trimming removed 3 bases at V and 1 base at J, with 5 bases between. CDR3 length equals 13 residues.

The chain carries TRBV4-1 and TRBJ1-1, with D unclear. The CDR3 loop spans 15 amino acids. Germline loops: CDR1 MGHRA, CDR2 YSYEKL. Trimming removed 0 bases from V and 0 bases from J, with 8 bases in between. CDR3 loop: CASSQDRHMNTEAFF. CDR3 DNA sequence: TGCGCCAGCAGCCAAGATAGACATATGAACACTGAAGCTTTCTTT.

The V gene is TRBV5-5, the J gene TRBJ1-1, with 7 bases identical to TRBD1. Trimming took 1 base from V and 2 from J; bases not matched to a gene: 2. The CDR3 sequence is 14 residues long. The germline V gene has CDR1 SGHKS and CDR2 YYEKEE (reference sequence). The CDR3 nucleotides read TGTGCCAGCAGCTTGACAGGGGCAAACACTGAAGCTTTCTTT. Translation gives CASSLTGANTEAFF. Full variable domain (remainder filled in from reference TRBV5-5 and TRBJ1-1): DAGVTQSPTHLIKTRGQQVTLRCSPISGHKSVSWYQQVLGQGPQFIFQYYEKEERGRGNFPDRFSARQFPNYSSELNVNALLLGDSALYLCASSLTGANTEAFFGQGTRLTVV.

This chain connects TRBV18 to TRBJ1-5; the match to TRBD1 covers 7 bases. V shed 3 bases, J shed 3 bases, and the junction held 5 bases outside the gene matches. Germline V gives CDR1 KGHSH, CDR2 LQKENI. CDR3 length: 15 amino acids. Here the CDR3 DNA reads TGTGCCAGCTCACCGGAGACAGGGAACAATCAGCCCCAGCATTTT. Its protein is CASSPETGNNQPQHF.